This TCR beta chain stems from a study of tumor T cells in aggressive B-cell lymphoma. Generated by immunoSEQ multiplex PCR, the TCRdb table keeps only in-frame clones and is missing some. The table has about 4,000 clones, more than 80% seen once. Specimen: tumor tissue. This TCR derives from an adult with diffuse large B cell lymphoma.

The CDR3 DNA reads as TGCAGCGTGCCGGGACTAGCGGGGAACACCGGGGAGCTGTTTTTT. Amino acids: CSVPGLAGNTGELFF. This chain connects TRBV29-1 to TRBJ2-2; 12 positions agree with TRBD2. Trimming removed 6 bases from V and 1 base from J; junction bases left unmatched: 3. This CDR3 has 15 residues. Germline assignment: CDR1 SQVTM and CDR2 ANQGSEA.